This TCR beta chain was captured in a study of identifying expanded T cells in peripheral blood. Regarding the study as a whole: Variance in clone template counts between approximately two-week samples significantly increased with total template count across all healthy donors. Differentially abundant clones: roughly 1.2 between replicates, about 17 at roughly 2 weeks, around 20 at four.

Repertoires were generated with immunoSEQ multiplex PCR, while TCRdb's copy carries only in-frame clones and drops some. Among some 78,000 clones listed, 84% were seen once. This clone has a single count. Antigen: not known. No infections or other immune events were documented during collection. The germline V and J ends were trimmed by 6 bases and 0 bases, with 15 bases remaining between them. Germline-derived CDR1 and CDR2 are SGHTA and FQGNSA. The CDR3 length is 16 residues. This chain connects TRBV7-2 to TRBJ1-3; D remains unclear. The sequenced material came from blood. This TCR came from a person between 18 and 75 years old in good health. CDR3 sequence: CASSQTADPSGNTIYF. CDR3 DNA: TGTGCCAGCAGTCAAACAGCAGACCCCTCTGGAAACACCATATATTTT.